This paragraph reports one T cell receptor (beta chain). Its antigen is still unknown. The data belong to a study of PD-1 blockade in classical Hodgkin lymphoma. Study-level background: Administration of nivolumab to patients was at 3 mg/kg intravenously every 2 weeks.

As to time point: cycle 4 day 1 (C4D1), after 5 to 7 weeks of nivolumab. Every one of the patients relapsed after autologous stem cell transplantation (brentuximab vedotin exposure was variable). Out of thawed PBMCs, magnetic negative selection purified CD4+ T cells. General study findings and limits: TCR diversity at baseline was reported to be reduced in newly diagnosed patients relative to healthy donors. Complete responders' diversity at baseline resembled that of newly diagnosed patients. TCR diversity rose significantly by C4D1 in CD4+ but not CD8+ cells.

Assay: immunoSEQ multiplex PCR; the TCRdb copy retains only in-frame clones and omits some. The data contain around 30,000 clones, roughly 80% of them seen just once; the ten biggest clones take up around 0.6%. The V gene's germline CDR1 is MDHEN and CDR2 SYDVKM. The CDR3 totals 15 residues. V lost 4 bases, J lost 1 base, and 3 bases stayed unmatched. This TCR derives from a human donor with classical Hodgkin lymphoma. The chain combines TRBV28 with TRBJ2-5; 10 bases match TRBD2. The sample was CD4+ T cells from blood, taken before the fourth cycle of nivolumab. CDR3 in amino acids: CASSYSGGTQETQYF. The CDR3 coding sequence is TGTGCCAGCAGTTATAGCGGGGGGACCCAAGAGACCCAGTACTTC.